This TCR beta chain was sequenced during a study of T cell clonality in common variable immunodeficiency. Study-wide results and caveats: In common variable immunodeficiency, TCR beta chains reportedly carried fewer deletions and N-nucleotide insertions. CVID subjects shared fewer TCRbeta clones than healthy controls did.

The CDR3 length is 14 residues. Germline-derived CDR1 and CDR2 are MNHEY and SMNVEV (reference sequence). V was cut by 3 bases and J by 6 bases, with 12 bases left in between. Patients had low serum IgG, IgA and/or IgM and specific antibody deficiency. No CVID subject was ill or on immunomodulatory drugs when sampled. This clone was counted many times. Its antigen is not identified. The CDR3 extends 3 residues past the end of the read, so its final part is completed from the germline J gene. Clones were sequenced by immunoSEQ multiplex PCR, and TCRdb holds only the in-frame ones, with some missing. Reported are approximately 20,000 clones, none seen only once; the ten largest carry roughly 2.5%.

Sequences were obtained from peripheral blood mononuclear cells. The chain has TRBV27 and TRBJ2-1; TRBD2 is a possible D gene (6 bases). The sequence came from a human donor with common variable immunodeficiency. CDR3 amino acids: CASSFLGLSNEQFF. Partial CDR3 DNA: TGTGCCAGCAGTTTTCTCGGACTAAGCAATGAG.